This entry lists 4 T cell receptor beta chains sequenced from one sample in a study of Ad26.COV2.S vaccination and SARS-CoV-2 variants (dated by TCRdb to about 2021). The time point label for this specimen denotes: individuals recovered from natural SARS-CoV-2 infection. Library creation used the immunoSEQ multiplex PCR assay. TCRdb took over this immuneACCESS table, retaining in-frame rearrangements with V and J assigned. Such tables are incomplete; in checked studies, under half of the missing clones stem from an unresolved V gene, and the remainder is unexplained. Recorded for this sample are 350,000 to 450,000 clones; roughly 94% of them occurred a single time. Of the sample, 3.9% is held by the ten largest clones. This sample comprised peripheral blood, obtained after recovery from COVID-19. The receptors here all came from a human donor who had recovered from COVID-19.

The V call is TRBV7-9, the J call TRBJ2-5; 8 nucleotides align to TRBD2. This CDR3 region has 15 residues. Germline trimming cut 5 bases from V and 1 base from J; bases unmatched to any gene: 6. The germline gives CDR1 SEHNR, CDR2 FQNEAQ (reference sequence). CDR3 coding DNA: TGTGCCAGCAGCCCGGGGGGGCCAGGCCAAGAGACCCAGTACTTC. Its protein product is CASSPGGPGQETQYF.

This clone was counted once. The rearrangement uses TRBV13 and TRBJ2-2, with TRBD1 identical over 9 bases. CDR3 length equals 14 residues. V dropped 7 bases and J dropped 7; count of bases not matched to a gene: 7. Germline CDR1 reads PRHDT; CDR2 reads FYEKMQ (reference sequence). The CDR3 region has the DNA TGTGCCAGCAATCGACAGGGGGTGATCGGGGAGCTGTTTTTT. Its translation: CASNRQGVIGELFF.

The genes are TRBV9 and TRBJ2-3, with a tentative D call TRBD2 (6 bases). Looked up from germline, CDR1 is SGDLS and CDR2 is YYNGEE. V shed 0 bases and J shed 5 bases, with 13 bases lying between them. The CDR3 is 15 residues long. The CDR3 bases are TGTGCCAGCAGCGTAGGCTCGGGGGTAGGAGATACGCAGTATTTT. Amino acids: CASSVGSGVGDTQYF.

The rearrangement joins TRBV18 to TRBJ2-2, with D unclear. V was cut by 4 bases and J by 6 bases, with 9 bases left in between. Germline values: CDR1 KGHSH, CDR2 LQKENI. This CDR3 is built from 13 residues. The chain's CDR3 is CASSRPEAGELFF. For the CDR3, the DNA is TGTGCCAGCTCACGCCCCGAGGCCGGGGAGCTGTTTTTT.